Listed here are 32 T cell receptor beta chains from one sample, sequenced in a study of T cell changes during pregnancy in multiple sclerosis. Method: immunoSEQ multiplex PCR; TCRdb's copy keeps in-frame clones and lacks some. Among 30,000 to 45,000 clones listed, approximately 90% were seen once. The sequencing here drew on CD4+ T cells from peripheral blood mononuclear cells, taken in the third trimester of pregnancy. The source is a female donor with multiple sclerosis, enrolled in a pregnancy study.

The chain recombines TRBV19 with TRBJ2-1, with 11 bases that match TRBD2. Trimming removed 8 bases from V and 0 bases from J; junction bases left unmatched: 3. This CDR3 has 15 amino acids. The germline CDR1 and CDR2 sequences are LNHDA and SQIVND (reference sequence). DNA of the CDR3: TGTGCCAGTGGTACTAGCGGGAGCTCCTACAATGAGCAGTTCTTC. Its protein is CASGTSGSSYNEQFF.

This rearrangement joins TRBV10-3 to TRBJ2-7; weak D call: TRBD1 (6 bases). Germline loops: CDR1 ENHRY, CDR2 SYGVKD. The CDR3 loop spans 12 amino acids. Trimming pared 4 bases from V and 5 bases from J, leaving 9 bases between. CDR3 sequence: CAISGRTDEQYF. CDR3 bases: TGTGCCATCAGTGGTCGGACAGACGAGCAGTACTTC.

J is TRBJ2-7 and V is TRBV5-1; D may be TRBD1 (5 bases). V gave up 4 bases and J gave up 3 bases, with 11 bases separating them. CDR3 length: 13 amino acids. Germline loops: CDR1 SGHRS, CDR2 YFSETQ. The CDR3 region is CASSQDNFYEQYF. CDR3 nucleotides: TGCGCCAGCAGCCAGGACAACTTCTACGAGCAGTACTTC.

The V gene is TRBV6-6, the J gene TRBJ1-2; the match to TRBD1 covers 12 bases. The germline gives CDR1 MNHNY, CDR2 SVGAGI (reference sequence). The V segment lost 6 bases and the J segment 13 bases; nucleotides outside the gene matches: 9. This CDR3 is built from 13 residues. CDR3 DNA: TGTGCCAGCAGGGGGGGGGACAGGGGGCGAGGCACCTTC. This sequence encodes CASRGGDRGRGTF.

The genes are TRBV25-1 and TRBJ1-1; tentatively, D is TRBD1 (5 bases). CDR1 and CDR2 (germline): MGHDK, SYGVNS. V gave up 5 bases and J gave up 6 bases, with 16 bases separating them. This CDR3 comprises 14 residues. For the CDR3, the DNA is TGTGCCAGCAGTCTCCGAGGTTGGGGGGCTGAAGCTTTCTTT. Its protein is CASSLRGWGAEAFF.

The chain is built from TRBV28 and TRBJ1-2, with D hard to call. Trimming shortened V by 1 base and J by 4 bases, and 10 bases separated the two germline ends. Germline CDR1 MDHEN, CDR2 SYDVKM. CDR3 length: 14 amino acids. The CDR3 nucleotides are TGTGCCAGCAGTTTATCCCCAAACGGCTATGGCTACACCTTC. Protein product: CASSLSPNGYGYTF.

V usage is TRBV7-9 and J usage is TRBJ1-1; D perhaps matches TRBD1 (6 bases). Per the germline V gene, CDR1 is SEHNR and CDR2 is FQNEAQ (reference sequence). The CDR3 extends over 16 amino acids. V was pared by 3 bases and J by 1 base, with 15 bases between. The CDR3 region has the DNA TGTGCCAGCAGCTTCGTCTTCGGGGGGCCGAACACTGAAGCTTTCTTT. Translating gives CASSFVFGGPNTEAFF.

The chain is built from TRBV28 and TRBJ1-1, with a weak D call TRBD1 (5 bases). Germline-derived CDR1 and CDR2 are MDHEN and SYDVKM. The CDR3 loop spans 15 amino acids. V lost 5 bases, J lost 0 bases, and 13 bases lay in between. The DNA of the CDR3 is TGTGCCAGCAGTCCACCTCAGACAGTGAACACTGAAGCTTTCTTT. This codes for CASSPPQTVNTEAFF.

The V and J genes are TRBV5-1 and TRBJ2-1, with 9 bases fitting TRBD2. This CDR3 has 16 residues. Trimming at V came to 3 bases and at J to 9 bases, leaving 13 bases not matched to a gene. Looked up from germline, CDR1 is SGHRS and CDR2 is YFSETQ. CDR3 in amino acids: CASSSGGGRAGSEQFF. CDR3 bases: TGCGCCAGCAGCTCCGGAGGCGGGAGGGCCGGGAGTGAGCAGTTCTTC.

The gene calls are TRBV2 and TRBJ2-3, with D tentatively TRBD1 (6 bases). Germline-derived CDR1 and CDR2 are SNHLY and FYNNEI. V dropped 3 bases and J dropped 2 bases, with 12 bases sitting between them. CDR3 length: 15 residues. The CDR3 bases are TGTGCCAGCAGTGATAATGGACAGTTCACAGATACGCAGTATTTT. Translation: CASSDNGQFTDTQYF.

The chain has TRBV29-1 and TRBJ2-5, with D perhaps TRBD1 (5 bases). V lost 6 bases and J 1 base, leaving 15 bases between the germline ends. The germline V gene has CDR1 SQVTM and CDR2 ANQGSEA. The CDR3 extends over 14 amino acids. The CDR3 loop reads CSVHAVGPQETQYF. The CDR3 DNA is TGCAGCGTCCATGCGGTGGGGCCCCAAGAGACCCAGTACTTC. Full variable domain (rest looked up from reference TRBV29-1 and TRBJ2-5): SAVISQKPSRDICQRGTSLTIQCQVDSQVTMMFWYRQQPGQSLTLIATANQGSEATYESGFVIDKFPISRPNLTFSTLTVSNMSPEDSSIYLCSVHAVGPQETQYFGPGTRLLVL.

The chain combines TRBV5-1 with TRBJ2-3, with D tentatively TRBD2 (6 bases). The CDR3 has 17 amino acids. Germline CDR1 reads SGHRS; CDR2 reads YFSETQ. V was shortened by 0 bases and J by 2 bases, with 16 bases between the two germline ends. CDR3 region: CASSLGPAGLTTDTQYF. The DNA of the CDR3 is TGCGCCAGCAGCTTGGGACCGGCGGGGCTCACCACAGATACGCAGTATTTT.

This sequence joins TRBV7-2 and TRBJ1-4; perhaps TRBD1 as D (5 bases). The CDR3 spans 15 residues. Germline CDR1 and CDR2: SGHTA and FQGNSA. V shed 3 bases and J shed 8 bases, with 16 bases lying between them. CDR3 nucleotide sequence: TGTGCCAGCAGCTTTGTTGGTAGGGGAAACGAAAAACTGTTTTTT. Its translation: CASSFVGRGNEKLFF.

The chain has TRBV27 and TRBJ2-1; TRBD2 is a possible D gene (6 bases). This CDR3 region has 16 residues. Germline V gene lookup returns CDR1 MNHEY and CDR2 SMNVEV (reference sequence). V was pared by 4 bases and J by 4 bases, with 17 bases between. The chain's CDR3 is CASSSSGTGLYNEQFF. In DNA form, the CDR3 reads TGTGCCAGCAGTTCCTCCGGGACTGGACTGTACAATGAGCAGTTCTTC.

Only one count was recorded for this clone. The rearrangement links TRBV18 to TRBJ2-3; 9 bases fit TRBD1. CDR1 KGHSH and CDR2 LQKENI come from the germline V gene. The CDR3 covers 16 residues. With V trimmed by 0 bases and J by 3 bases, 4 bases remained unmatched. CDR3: CASSPPWGTGTDTQYF. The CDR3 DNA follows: TGTGCCAGCTCACCACCGTGGGGGACAGGGACAGATACGCAGTATTTT.

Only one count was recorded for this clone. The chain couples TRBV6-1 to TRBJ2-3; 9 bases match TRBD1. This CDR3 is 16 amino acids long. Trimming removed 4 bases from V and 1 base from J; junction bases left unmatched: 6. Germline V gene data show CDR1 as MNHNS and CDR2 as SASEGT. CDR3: CASSAYWTGGTDTQYF. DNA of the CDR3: TGTGCCAGCAGTGCTTATTGGACAGGGGGCACAGATACGCAGTATTTT.

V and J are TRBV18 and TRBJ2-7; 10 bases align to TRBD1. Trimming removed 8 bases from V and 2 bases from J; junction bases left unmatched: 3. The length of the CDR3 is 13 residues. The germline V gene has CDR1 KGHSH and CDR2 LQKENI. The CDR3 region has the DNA TGTGCCAGCGCCGGGACAGGGGCCTACGAGCAGTACTTC. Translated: CASAGTGAYEQYF. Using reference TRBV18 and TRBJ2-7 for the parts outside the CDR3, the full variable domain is NAGVMQNPRHLVRRRGQEARLRCSPMKGHSHVYWYRQLPEEGLKFMVYLQKENIIDESGMPKERFSAEFPKEGPSILRIQQVVRGDSAAYFCASAGTGAYEQYFGPGTRLTVT.

The CDR3, as DNA: TGTGCCAGCAGTCCGCCCGGTCCCTTGGTCACAGATACGCAGTATTTT. This codes for CASSPPGPLVTDTQYF. The J gene is TRBJ2-3, the V gene TRBV28; D not resolved. In germline, CDR1 is MDHEN, CDR2 SYDVKM. This CDR3 is built from 16 residues. Trimming left V 5 bases short and J 2 bases short, with 17 bases between.

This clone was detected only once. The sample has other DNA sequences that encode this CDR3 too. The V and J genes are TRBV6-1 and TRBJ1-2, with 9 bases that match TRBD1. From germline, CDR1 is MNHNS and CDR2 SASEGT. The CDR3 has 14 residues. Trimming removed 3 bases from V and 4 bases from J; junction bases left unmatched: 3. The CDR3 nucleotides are TGTGCCAGCAGTGAGGGGACAGGGCTCTATGGCTACACCTTC. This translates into CASSEGTGLYGYTF.

The CDR3 here is CASSSGGRRTDTQYF. CDR3 sequence (DNA): TGTGCCAGCAGCTCGGGGGGGAGAAGGACAGATACGCAGTATTTT. J is TRBJ2-3 and V is TRBV7-9; TRBD2 agrees at 8 bases. V gave up 4 bases and J gave up 3 bases; unmatched junction bases: 6. CDR1 and CDR2 (germline): SEHNR, FQNEAQ (reference sequence). The CDR3 is 15 amino acids. The full variable domain, with the rest looked up from reference TRBV7-9 and TRBJ2-3, is DTGVSQNPRHKITKRGQNVTFRCDPISEHNRLYWYRQTLGQGPEFLTYFQNEAQLEKSRLLSDRFSAERPKGSFSTLEIQRTEQGDSAMYLCASSSGGRRTDTQYFGPGTRLTVL.

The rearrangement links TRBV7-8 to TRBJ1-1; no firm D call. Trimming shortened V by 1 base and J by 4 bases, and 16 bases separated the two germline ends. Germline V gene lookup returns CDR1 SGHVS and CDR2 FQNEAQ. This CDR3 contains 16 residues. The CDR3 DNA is TGTGCCAGCAGCTTAGGTCCAATCCTCGGGAGCACTGAAGCTTTCTTT. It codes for CASSLGPILGSTEAFF.

The CDR3 coding sequence is TGTGCCAGTAGTATGTCGGCGGGAATAGGCGGGGCCAACGTCCTGACTTTC. It is translated as CASSMSAGIGGANVLTF. The chain has TRBV19 and TRBJ2-6; D may be TRBD2 (6 bases). The CDR3 contains 17 residues. V was trimmed by 3 bases and J by 4 bases, leaving 16 bases between them. Germline V gene lookup returns CDR1 LNHDA and CDR2 SQIVND (reference sequence).

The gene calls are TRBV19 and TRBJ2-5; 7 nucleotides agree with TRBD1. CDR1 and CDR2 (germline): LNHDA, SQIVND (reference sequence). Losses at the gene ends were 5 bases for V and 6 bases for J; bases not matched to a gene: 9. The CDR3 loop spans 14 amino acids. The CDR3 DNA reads TGTGCCAGTAGTCCACCGGGACAGATGAAGACCCAGTACTTC. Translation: CASSPPGQMKTQYF. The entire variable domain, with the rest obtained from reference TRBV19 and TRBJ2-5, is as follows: DGGITQSPKYLFRKEGQNVTLSCEQNLNHDAMYWYRQDPGQGLRLIYYSQIVNDFQKGDIAEGYSVSREKKESFPLTVTSAQKNPTAFYLCASSPPGQMKTQYFGPGTRLLVL.

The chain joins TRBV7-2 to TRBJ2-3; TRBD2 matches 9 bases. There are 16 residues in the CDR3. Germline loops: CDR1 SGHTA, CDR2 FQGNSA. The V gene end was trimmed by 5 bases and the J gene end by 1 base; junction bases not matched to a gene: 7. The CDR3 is CASSRSGRFRTDTQYF. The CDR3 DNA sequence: TGTGCCAGCAGCCGTAGCGGGAGATTCCGCACAGATACGCAGTATTTT.

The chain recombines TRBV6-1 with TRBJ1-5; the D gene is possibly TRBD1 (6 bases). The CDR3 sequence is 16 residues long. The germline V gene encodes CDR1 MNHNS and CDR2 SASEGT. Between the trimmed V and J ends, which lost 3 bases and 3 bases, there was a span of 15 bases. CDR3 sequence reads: CASSDISGGFNQPQHF. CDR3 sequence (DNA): TGTGCCAGCAGTGATATTTCGGGGGGCTTCAATCAGCCCCAGCATTTT.

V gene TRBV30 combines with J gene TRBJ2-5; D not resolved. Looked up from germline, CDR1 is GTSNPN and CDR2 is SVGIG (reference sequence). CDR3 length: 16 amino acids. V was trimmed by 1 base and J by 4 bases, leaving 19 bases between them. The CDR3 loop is CAWSARVGVGPETQYF. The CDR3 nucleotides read TGTGCCTGGAGTGCTCGGGTGGGTGTAGGTCCAGAGACCCAGTACTTC.

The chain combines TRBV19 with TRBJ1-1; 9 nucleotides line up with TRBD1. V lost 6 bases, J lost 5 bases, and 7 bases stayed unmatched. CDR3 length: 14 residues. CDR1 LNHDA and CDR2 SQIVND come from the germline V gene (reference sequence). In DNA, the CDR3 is TGTGCCAGTAGGTTGGACAGGGGCGGGACTGAAGCTTTCTTT. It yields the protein CASRLDRGGTEAFF.

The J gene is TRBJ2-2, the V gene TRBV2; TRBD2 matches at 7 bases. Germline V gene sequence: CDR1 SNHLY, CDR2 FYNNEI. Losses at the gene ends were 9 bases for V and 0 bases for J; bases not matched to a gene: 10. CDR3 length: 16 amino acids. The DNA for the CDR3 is TGTGCCAGGGGACTAATTAGCGGAGCGAACACCGGGGAGCTGTTTTTT. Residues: CARGLISGANTGELFF. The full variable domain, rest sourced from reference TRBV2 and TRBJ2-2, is EPEVTQTPSHQVTQMGQEVILRCVPISNHLYFYWYRQILGQKVEFLVSFYNNEISEKSEIFDDQFSVERPDGSNFTLKIRSTKLEDSAMYFCARGLISGANTGELFFGEGSRLTVL.

CDR3 coding DNA: TGTGCCAGCAGCTTAGCCCTCATACAGGGGGCGCATGAAAAACTGTTTTTT. This sequence encodes CASSLALIQGAHEKLFF. The J gene is TRBJ1-4, the V gene TRBV7-2; 9 nucleotides line up with TRBD1. The CDR3 contains 17 residues. The V gene end was trimmed by 0 bases and the J gene end by 6 bases; junction bases not matched to a gene: 8. CDR1 is SGHTA, CDR2 FQGNSA, per germline.

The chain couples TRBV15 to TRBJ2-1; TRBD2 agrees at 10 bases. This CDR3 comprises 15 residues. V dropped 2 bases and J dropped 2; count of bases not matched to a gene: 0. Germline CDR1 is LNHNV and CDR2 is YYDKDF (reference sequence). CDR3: CATSRSGRAYNEQFF. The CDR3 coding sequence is TGTGCCACCAGCAGAAGCGGGAGGGCCTACAATGAGCAGTTCTTC.

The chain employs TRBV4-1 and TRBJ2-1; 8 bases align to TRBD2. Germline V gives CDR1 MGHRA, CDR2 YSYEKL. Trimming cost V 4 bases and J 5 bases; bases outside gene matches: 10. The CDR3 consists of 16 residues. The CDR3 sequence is CASSRGTRFFDNEQFF. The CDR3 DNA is TGCGCCAGCAGCCGCGGGACTAGGTTTTTTGACAATGAGCAGTTCTTC.

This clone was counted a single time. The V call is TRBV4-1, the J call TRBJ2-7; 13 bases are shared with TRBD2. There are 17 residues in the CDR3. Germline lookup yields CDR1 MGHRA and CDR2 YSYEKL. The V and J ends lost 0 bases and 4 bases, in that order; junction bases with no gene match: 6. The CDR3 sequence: CASSQEGLAGSSYEQYF. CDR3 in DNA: TGCGCCAGCAGCCAAGAGGGACTAGCGGGATCTTCATACGAGCAGTACTTC.